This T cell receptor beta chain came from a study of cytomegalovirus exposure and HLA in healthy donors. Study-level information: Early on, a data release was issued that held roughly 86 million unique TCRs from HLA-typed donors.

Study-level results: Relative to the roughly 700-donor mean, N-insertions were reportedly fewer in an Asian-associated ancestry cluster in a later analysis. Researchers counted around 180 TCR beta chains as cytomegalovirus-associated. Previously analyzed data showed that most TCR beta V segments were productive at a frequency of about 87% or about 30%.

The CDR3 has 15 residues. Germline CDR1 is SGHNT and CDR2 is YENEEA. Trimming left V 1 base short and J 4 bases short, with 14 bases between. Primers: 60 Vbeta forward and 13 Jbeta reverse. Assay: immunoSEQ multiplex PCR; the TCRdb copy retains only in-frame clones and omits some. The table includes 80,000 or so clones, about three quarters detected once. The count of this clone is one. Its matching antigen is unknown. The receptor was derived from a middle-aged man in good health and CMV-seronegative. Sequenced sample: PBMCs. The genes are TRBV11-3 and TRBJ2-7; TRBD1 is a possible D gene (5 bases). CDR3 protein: CASSLGAGFVYEQYF. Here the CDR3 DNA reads TGTGCCAGCAGCTTAGGAGCAGGGTTCGTTTACGAGCAGTACTTC.